The clone carrying this TCR beta chain has only a few counts. Its antigen is unknown. This sample was taken from a study of CD8 T cells in Susac syndrome. Study-level results: Regarding the TCR sequencing and HLA analysis, the study admitted that a relatively small number of individuals were involved.

After extraction with the RNeasy kit, roughly 0.5 to 1 ug of the RNA was reverse transcribed using random hexamers. A multiplex approach, immunoSEQ multiplex PCR, amplified TCR beta CDR3 across 54 Vbeta and 13 Jbeta. TCRdb used MiXCR to reprocess the immunoSEQ multiplex PCR reads, holding one entry per CDR3 protein. The data hold approximately 120,000 distinct CDR3 sequences, with around 90% observed a single time. Sequencing of TCR beta covered CD8+ and CD4+ T cells obtained from blood. Both CD4+ and CD8+ T cells were negatively isolated, and TEMRA cells underwent FACS enrichment. Germline CDR1 and CDR2: LGHNA and YSLEER. V lost 1 base and J lost 0; bases outside the gene matches: 0. The CDR3 length is 15 residues.

Sequenced sample: CD4+ T cells from PBMCs. The TCR sequence derives from a human donor in good health. V gene TRBV4-3 combines with J gene TRBJ2-7; 10 bases line up with TRBD2. The CDR3: CASSQVAGGSYEQYF. Written as DNA, the CDR3 is TGCGCCAGCAGCCAAGTAGCGGGGGGCTCCTACGAGCAGTACTTC.